A selection of T cell receptor beta chains follows, all from one sample in a study of response to subunit inactivated influenza vaccine. One entry per CDR3 protein, called by TCRdb with MiXCR from the RT-PCR reads. The data contain 600,000 to 850,000 distinct CDR3 sequences, approximately 15% of them singletons. The specimen comprised PBMCs from blood, sampled roughly 15 days before vaccination. These receptors all come from a man aged 50-60 years who received an inactivated influenza vaccine. Each CDR3 is given with its conserved first and last residue. The D gene is left open where the match is weak. Expanded clones get a size class; other rows say once, few or many, or leave the size out.

V gene,clone size,J gene,D gene,CDR3 protein,CDR3 DNA
TRBV15,few,TRBJ2-3,NA,CATSRDPGVSTDTQYF,TGTGCCACCAGCAGAGATCCAGGGGTTAGCACAGATACGCAGTATTTT
TRBV18,NA,TRBJ1-4,NA,CASSPREALGEKLFF,TGTGCCAGCTCACCAAGAGAGGCCCTCGGTGAAAAACTGTTTTTT
TRBV20-1,NA,TRBJ2-7,TRBD1,CSARGQGLYEQYF,TGCAGTGCTAGGGGACAGGGACTTTACGAGCAGTACTTC
TRBV7-2,few,TRBJ2-5,NA,CASSVGHSETQYF,TGTGCCAGCAGCGTCGGACACTCAGAGACCCAGTACTTC
TRBV12-3/TRBV12-4,few,TRBJ2-1,TRBD2,CASSPSRGGTNEQFF,TGTGCCAGCAGCCCCTCACGGGGGGGCACCAATGAGCAGTTCTTC
TRBV7-8,NA,TRBJ2-1,TRBD2,CASSLGMMSSGYNEQFF,TGTGCCAGCAGCCTTGGAATGATGTCTAGCGGATACAATGAGCAGTTCTTC
TRBV28,few,TRBJ2-7,NA,CASSPDPRGPYEQYF,TGTGCCAGCAGTCCCGACCCTCGGGGGCCCTACGAGCAGTACTTC
TRBV7-6,NA,TRBJ2-7,NA,CASSLQGTGEQYF,TGTGCCAGCAGCTTACAGGGAACAGGGGAGCAGTACTTC
TRBV9,NA,TRBJ2-2,NA,CASSVGLLPNTGELFF,TGTGCCAGCAGCGTAGGGCTACTACCGAACACCGGGGAGCTGTTTTTT
TRBV3-1,NA,TRBJ2-5,NA,CASSQEARAYQETQYF,TGTGCCAGCAGCCAAGAGGCCAGGGCTTACCAAGAGACCCAGTACTTC
TRBV15,many,TRBJ2-3,TRBD2,CATSPAGGLTDTQYF,TGTGCCACCAGTCCAGCGGGAGGGCTAACAGATACGCAGTATTTT
TRBV19,NA,TRBJ1-6,NA,CASSIVTANSPLHF,TGTGCCAGTAGTATTGTAACGGCTAATTCACCCCTCCACTTT
TRBV28,few,TRBJ1-2,TRBD1,CASSSRQGVYGYTF,TGTGCCAGCAGTTCCCGACAGGGGGTCTATGGCTACACCTTC
TRBV12-3/TRBV12-4,NA,TRBJ2-1,TRBD1,CASSFVRGIFNEQFF,TGTGCCAGCAGTTTCGTCAGGGGGATTTTCAATGAGCAGTTCTTC
TRBV6-2/TRBV6-3,NA,TRBJ1-5,NA,CASSYLSNQPQHF,TGTGCCAGCAGTTACCTTAGCAATCAGCCCCAGCATTTT
TRBV5-1,few,TRBJ1-4,TRBD1,CASSVTGFREKLFF,TGCGCCAGCAGTGTGACAGGGTTTCGGGAAAAACTGTTTTTT
TRBV5-6,NA,TRBJ2-1,TRBD1,CASSPGGDRVIEQFF,TGTGCCAGCAGCCCGGGCGGGGACAGGGTGATTGAGCAGTTCTTC
TRBV12-3/TRBV12-4,NA,TRBJ2-3,TRBD1,CASSLGQRGTDTQYF,TGTGCCAGCAGTTTGGGACAGAGAGGCACAGATACGCAGTATTTT
TRBV28,NA,TRBJ2-7,NA,CASSFPRRTYEQYF,TGTGCCAGCAGTTTTCCTCGGAGAACCTACGAGCAGTACTTC
TRBV6-2/TRBV6-3,few,TRBJ2-1,TRBD2,CASKTTSLANEQFF,TGTGCCAGCAAGACGACTAGCCTGGCGAATGAGCAGTTCTTC
TRBV10-1,few,TRBJ2-2,NA,CATQPGTNTGELFF,TGCGCCACCCAGCCGGGAACAAACACCGGGGAGCTGTTTTTT
TRBV5-5,few,TRBJ2-5,NA,CASSLNRERAQYF,TGTGCCAGCAGCTTGAACAGGGAAAGGGCCCAGTACTTC
TRBV30,NA,TRBJ2-7,TRBD2,CAWSGQGTSGRVYEQYF,TGTGCCTGGAGTGGCCAAGGGACTAGCGGGAGGGTTTACGAGCAGTACTTC